This T cell receptor (beta chain) was captured by sequencing in a study of T cells in localized non-small cell lung cancer. General study findings and limits: Blood T cell density predicted longer survival; adjacent-lung clonality, shorter.

About this clone: Antigen: not known. At the DNA level, this CDR3 is encoded by other sequences in the same sample as well.

Assay used: immunoSEQ multiplex PCR; TCRdb lists only in-frame clones, some missing. The sample lists around 35,000 clones, around 88% seen once, with less than 9.5% in the top ten. The length of the CDR3 is 12 residues. V lost 2 bases, J lost 6 bases, and 4 bases lay in between. The V gene's germline CDR1 is LNHDA and CDR2 SQIVND (reference sequence). The specimen comprised peripheral blood, sampled before any cancer treatment. The chain is built from TRBV19 and TRBJ2-2; D gene uncertain. The source is a woman between 40 and 69 years old with stage I lung adenocarcinoma. CDR3 bases: TGTGCCAGTAGTATACCCCCCGGGGAGCTGTTTTTT. Its translation is CASSIPPGELFF.